Below, 25 T cell receptor beta chains from the same sample are listed, as sequenced in a study of blood T cell repertoires in COVID-19. Generated by immunoSEQ multiplex PCR, the TCRdb table keeps only in-frame clones and is missing some. The sample holds under 300,000 clones, around 90% seen once. Sequenced sample: peripheral blood. The receptors come from a woman in her seventies with active or convalescent COVID-19.

The chain uses TRBV7-2 and TRBJ1-5; D call uncertain. The germline V gene has CDR1 SGHTA and CDR2 FQGNSA. Trimming removed 2 bases at V and 4 bases at J, with 3 bases between. The CDR3 length is 12 residues. CDR3 DNA: TGTGCCAGCAGCTTACCTAATCAGCCCCAGCATTTT. Its protein product is CASSLPNQPQHF.

The chain joins TRBV7-8 to TRBJ1-5, with TRBD1 as a possible D gene (5 bases). Trimming pared 5 bases from V and 4 bases from J, leaving 12 bases between. Germline-derived CDR1 and CDR2 are SGHVS and FQNEAQ. The CDR3 runs to 14 residues. The CDR3 protein is CASSRDPGNQPQHF. The DNA of the CDR3 is TGTGCCAGCAGCCGGGACCCAGGGAATCAGCCCCAGCATTTT.

The rearrangement links TRBV12-5 to TRBJ2-2; 7 positions match TRBD1. This CDR3 spans 17 amino acids. Losses at the gene ends were 0 bases for V and 3 bases for J; bases not matched to a gene: 7. Per the germline V gene, CDR1 is LGHNT and CDR2 is FRNRAP. The CDR3 region has the DNA TGTGCTAGTGGTTTGGTAATGACAGGGATGTACACCGGGGAGCTGTTTTTT. This encodes CASGLVMTGMYTGELFF.

The J gene is TRBJ2-2, the V gene TRBV5-4, with 7 bases matching TRBD2. Per the germline V gene, CDR1 is SGHNT and CDR2 is YYREEE (reference sequence). CDR3 length equals 15 residues. The V and J ends lost 4 bases and 0 bases, in that order; junction bases with no gene match: 3. CDR3: CASSRGETNTGELFF. CDR3 bases: TGTGCCAGCAGCCGGGGGGAAACGAACACCGGGGAGCTGTTTTTT.

The chain combines TRBV7-3 with TRBJ1-5; D is unclear. This CDR3 contains 13 residues. Germline-derived CDR1 and CDR2 are SGHTA and FQGTGA. The V gene lost 5 bases and the J gene lost 3 bases, with 8 bases spanning the gap. The DNA of the CDR3 is TGTGCCAGCAGCCCCGAGCACAATCAGCCCCAGCATTTT. It yields the protein CASSPEHNQPQHF.

There are a few counts of this clone. This rearrangement joins TRBV9 to TRBJ1-2; D perhaps matches TRBD1 (6 bases). Germline-derived CDR1 and CDR2 are SGDLS and YYNGEE. This CDR3 comprises 13 residues. Between the trimmed V and J ends, which lost 2 bases and 8 bases, there was a span of 13 bases. The CDR3 DNA reads TGTGCCAGCAGCGTTGAAACAGGGCAGGGCTACACCTTC. Amino acid sequence: CASSVETGQGYTF.

As for this clone: A read error may account for a junction end that differs from germline. V usage is TRBV2 and J usage is TRBJ2-1; 7 bases are shared with TRBD1. CDR1 is SNHLY and CDR2 is FYNNEI in the germline V gene. The CDR3 has 16 amino acids. The CDR3 nucleotides read TGTGCCAGCAGCGAAGACGACAGGGTATACGGCAATGAGCAGTTCTTC. This encodes CASSEDDRVYGNEQFF.

The sample holds a few counts of this clone. V usage is TRBV6-2 or TRBV6-3 and J usage is TRBJ1-5, with a possible D match to TRBD1 (6 bases). V was pared by 4 bases and J by 7 bases, with 14 bases between. CDR1 is MNHEY and CDR2 is SVGEGT in the germline V gene. The CDR3 has 14 amino acids. CDR3 sequence reads: CASSSSGVQQPQHF. In DNA, the CDR3 is TGTGCCAGCAGTTCCTCAGGGGTCCAGCAGCCCCAGCATTTT.

V gene TRBV3-1 (or the pseudogene TRBV3-2) combines with J gene TRBJ2-1, with 7 nucleotides matching TRBD1. Germline CDR1 and CDR2: LGHDT and YNNKEL (reference sequence). The CDR3 has 16 residues. J lost 4 bases, V lost 0 bases, and 6 bases had no gene match. The CDR3 nucleotides read TGTGCCAGCAGCCAAGATCCGGGACAGAAATACAATGAGCAGTTCTTC. It is translated as CASSQDPGQKYNEQFF.

A few counts support this clone. This chain uses TRBV10-2 with TRBJ1-5; no clear D. The CDR3 covers 13 residues. V was clipped by 2 bases and J by 6 bases, with 8 bases between them. Germline-derived CDR1 and CDR2 are WSHSY and SAAADI. The CDR3 loop is CASSEEGIQPQHF. CDR3 coding DNA: TGCGCCAGCAGTGAGGAGGGAATTCAGCCCCAGCATTTT.

The chain employs TRBV2 and TRBJ2-3; D gene uncertain. Trimming took 5 bases from V and 0 from J, leaving 15 bases between them. Germline lookup yields CDR1 SNHLY and CDR2 FYNNEI. This CDR3 region has 16 residues. CDR3 in amino acids: CASSIRHSGSTDTQYF. The CDR3 coding sequence is TGTGCCAGCAGTATACGACACTCAGGCAGCACAGATACGCAGTATTTT.

The genes are TRBV28 and TRBJ1-5; no reliable D call. The V and J ends lost 4 bases and 3 bases respectively, with 13 bases between them. This CDR3 spans 15 amino acids. CDR1 is MDHEN, CDR2 SYDVKM, per germline. CDR3 coding DNA: TGTGCCAGCAGTTCCCCCACGGAGGACAATCAGCCCCAGCATTTT. Its protein product is CASSSPTEDNQPQHF.

V gene TRBV6-5 combines with J gene TRBJ2-3, with 9 bases matching TRBD1. J lost 3 bases, V lost 10 bases, and 5 bases had no gene match. This CDR3 has 13 amino acids. CDR1 is MNHEY, CDR2 SVGAGI, per germline. The CDR3 reads CATRTGATDTQYF. The CDR3 DNA reads as TGTGCCACCAGGACAGGGGCGACAGATACGCAGTATTTT.

This clone was counted a single time. The chain carries TRBV11-3 and TRBJ2-2; a possible D gene is TRBD1 (5 bases). V was shortened by 3 bases and J by 7 bases, with 9 bases between the two germline ends. CDR1 and CDR2 (germline): SGHNT, YENEEA. This CDR3 has 13 residues. The chain's CDR3 is CASSFGAGGELFF. The CDR3 DNA is TGTGCCAGCAGCTTTGGGGCCGGCGGGGAGCTGTTTTTT.

The V gene is TRBV12-3 or TRBV12-4, the J gene TRBJ1-5; the D is unclear. The CDR3 contains 12 residues. The germline V and J ends were trimmed by 5 bases and 5 bases, with 7 bases remaining between them. The CDR3 loop reads CASSPLDQPQHF. The DNA for the CDR3 is TGTGCCAGCAGTCCCCTCGATCAGCCCCAGCATTTT.

This chain connects TRBV10-1 to TRBJ2-3; TRBD1 matches 8 bases. Germline V lookup: CDR1 WNHNN, CDR2 SYGVQD (reference sequence). The CDR3 spans 15 residues. Trimming removed 4 bases from V and 4 bases from J; junction bases left unmatched: 7. The CDR3 protein is CASSGRGTGPDTQYF. The CDR3 DNA follows: TGCGCCAGCAGTGGGCGTGGGACAGGACCAGATACGCAGTATTTT.

The chain carries TRBV25-1 and TRBJ2-7; D is perhaps TRBD2 (6 bases). Between the trimmed V and J ends, which lost 4 bases and 0 bases, there was a span of 16 bases. CDR3 length: 16 residues. Germline V gives CDR1 MGHDK, CDR2 SYGVNS. CDR3 region: CASSVRRAALSYEQYF. The CDR3 DNA is TGTGCCAGCAGTGTGCGGAGGGCGGCCCTCTCCTACGAGCAGTACTTC.

Here the CDR3 reads CASAGGSYNEQFF. In DNA, the CDR3 is TGTGCCAGCGCGGGGGGATCCTACAATGAGCAGTTCTTC. This sequence joins TRBV7-9 and TRBJ2-1, with 8 nucleotides matching TRBD2. Germline CDR1 SEHNR, CDR2 FQNEAQ (reference sequence). V gave up 8 bases and J gave up 1 base; unmatched junction bases: 1. CDR3 size: 13 residues. Full variable domain (outside the CDR3, taken from reference TRBV7-9 and TRBJ2-1): DTGVSQNPRHKITKRGQNVTFRCDPISEHNRLYWYRQTLGQGPEFLTYFQNEAQLEKSRLLSDRFSAERPKGSFSTLEIQRTEQGDSAMYLCASAGGSYNEQFFGPGTRLTVL.

V is TRBV2 and J is TRBJ2-2; 9 positions match TRBD1. Per the germline V gene, CDR1 is SNHLY and CDR2 is FYNNEI. The trim removed 4 bases at V and 1 base at J, leaving 7 bases unmatched. The CDR3 totals 17 residues. CDR3 sequence: CASSVPPGQGNTGELFF. CDR3 DNA sequence: TGTGCCAGCAGTGTCCCTCCGGGACAGGGGAACACCGGGGAGCTGTTTTTT. The variable domain in full, completed from reference TRBV2 and TRBJ2-2, reads EPEVTQTPSHQVTQMGQEVILRCVPISNHLYFYWYRQILGQKVEFLVSFYNNEISEKSEIFDDQFSVERPDGSNFTLKIRSTKLEDSAMYFCASSVPPGQGNTGELFFGEGSRLTVL.

The chain combines TRBV5-1 with TRBJ2-1; 12 bases are a match to TRBD2. CDR1 is SGHRS, CDR2 YFSETQ, per germline. CDR3 length: 15 amino acids. Trimming took 4 bases from V and 7 from J; bases not matched to a gene: 6. CDR3 amino acids: CASSKLAGGSNEQFF. Here the CDR3 DNA reads TGCGCCAGCAGCAAACTAGCGGGGGGTTCAAATGAGCAGTTCTTC. The full variable domain, its missing parts supplied by reference TRBV5-1 and TRBJ2-1, is KAGVTQTPRYLIKTRGQQVTLSCSPISGHRSVSWYQQTPGQGLQFLFEYFSETQRNKGNFPGRFSGRQFSNSRSEMNVSTLELGDSALYLCASSKLAGGSNEQFFGPGTRLTVL.

The table lists this clone with a few counts. This chain links TRBV7-2 with TRBJ2-5; TRBD1 aligns across 7 bases. The V segment lost 5 bases and the J segment 2 bases; nucleotides outside the gene matches: 8. CDR1 is SGHTA and CDR2 is FQGNSA in the germline V gene. This CDR3 comprises 15 residues. CDR3 protein: CASSPFGQAQETQYF. The CDR3 nucleotides are TGTGCCAGCAGCCCGTTCGGACAGGCTCAAGAGACCCAGTACTTC.

The rearrangement joins TRBV7-2 to TRBJ2-7, with 7 positions matching TRBD2. Germline CDR1 and CDR2: SGHTA and FQGNSA. CDR3 length: 12 amino acids. V shed 2 bases, J shed 7 bases, and the junction held 2 bases outside the gene matches. CDR3 in DNA: TGTGCCAGCAGCTTACAGGGAGGGGAGCAGTACTTC. Its protein product is CASSLQGGEQYF.

The chain is built from TRBV11-2 and TRBJ2-7; TRBD2 is a possible D gene (6 bases). The CDR3 extends over 15 amino acids. Germline assignment: CDR1 SGHAT and CDR2 FQNNGV. Trimming removed 0 bases at V and 5 bases at J, with 14 bases between. Here the CDR3 DNA reads TGTGCCAGCAGCTTAGAAGGAGGGGTATCCCACGAGCAGTACTTC. Translating gives CASSLEGGVSHEQYF.

The genes are TRBV6-5 and TRBJ2-7, with 7 bases lining up with TRBD2. The trim removed 5 bases at V and 6 bases at J, leaving 4 bases unmatched. Germline V gives CDR1 MNHEY, CDR2 SVGAGI. The CDR3 spans 12 residues. As DNA, the CDR3 is TGTGCCAGCAGTCAGCGGGGTGGCGAGCAGTACTTC. It specifies CASSQRGGEQYF.

The V gene is TRBV5-4, the J gene TRBJ1-4, with D perhaps matching TRBD1 (6 bases). This CDR3 has 14 residues. The germline V gene encodes CDR1 SGHNT and CDR2 YYREEE (reference sequence). V lost 4 bases to trimming and J lost 7 bases, with 14 bases between them. CDR3 bases: TGTGCCAGCAGCGCCCAAACAGGGATTGAAAAACTGTTTTTT. Its protein product is CASSAQTGIEKLFF.